This TCR beta chain was captured by sequencing in a study of vaccination and CD4 T cells after COVID-19. Cultured CD4+ T cell DNA underwent sequencing with the Oncomine TCR Beta short-read assay. One entry per CDR3 protein, called by TCRdb with MiXCR from the PCR reads. The sample records around 7,000 distinct CDR3 sequences, 70% to 80% being singletons. Treatment given: roughly nine-day PBMC culture with coronavirus spike peptide pools or control peptides (ViraFEST assay). Unexposed donor CD4+ T cells predated the COVID-19 pandemic, collected 2011-2018. In its sample, this clonotype was seen once. The antigen is not known. This TCR was recovered from a human donor in good health. Material: CD4+ T cells from blood, cultured in vitro.

The CDR3 reads CASSGRGGGLGYGYTF. The CDR3 nucleotides are TGTGCCAGCAGTGGACGAGGCGGGGGCTTAGGGTATGGCTACACCTTC. The rearrangement links TRBV12-3 or TRBV12-4 to TRBJ1-2, with D perhaps TRBD1 (6 bases). The CDR3 has 16 residues. V lost 5 bases, J lost 5 bases, and 21 bases lay in between.